The 9 T cell receptor beta chains listed next were all sequenced from one sample in a study of cytomegalovirus exposure and HLA in healthy donors. The PCR made use of 60 Vbeta and 13 Jbeta primers. Here immunoSEQ multiplex PCR was the method, and the copy in TCRdb shows in-frame clones only, minus some. The sample lists some 85,000 clones, more than 70% occurring once. Sequencing was done on a sample of PBMCs. All receptors derive from a middle-aged man in good health and CMV-seronegative.

The chain recombines TRBV5-1 with TRBJ2-7; possibly TRBD1 for D (5 bases). The CDR3 covers 16 residues. The germline V gene encodes CDR1 SGHRS and CDR2 YFSETQ. Trimming removed 0 bases at V and 3 bases at J, with 16 bases between. The CDR3 sequence: CASSLGGFTIRYEQYF. Written as DNA, the CDR3 is TGCGCCAGCAGCTTGGGGGGCTTTACAATCCGCTACGAGCAGTACTTC.

This sequence joins TRBV2 and TRBJ1-3; D is undetermined. V lost 3 bases and J 0 bases, leaving 6 bases between the germline ends. Germline loops: CDR1 SNHLY, CDR2 FYNNEI. The CDR3 loop spans 14 amino acids. The CDR3 spells CASSDQLSGNTIYF. For the CDR3, the DNA is TGTGCCAGCAGTGACCAACTCTCTGGAAACACCATATATTTT.

This chain joins TRBV12-5 and TRBJ2-3, with D tentatively TRBD1 (5 bases). CDR3 length equals 13 residues. The germline gives CDR1 LGHNT, CDR2 FRNRAP. The CDR3 bases are TGTGCCACCTCATCCAGGGCTTCAGATACGCAGTATTTT. This sequence encodes CATSSRASDTQYF.

The rearrangement uses TRBV7-8 and TRBJ1-6; D is perhaps TRBD1 (5 bases). In germline, CDR1 is SGHVS, CDR2 FQNEAQ. The V end was cut by 0 bases, the J end by 3 bases, with 21 bases between. CDR3 length equals 20 residues. CDR3 loop: CASSLAAEVGAAYYNSPLHF. CDR3 in DNA: TGTGCCAGCAGCTTAGCGGCGGAAGTTGGGGCGGCATACTATAATTCACCCCTCCACTTT.

This clone appeared once. The chain carries TRBV5-1 and TRBJ1-2; D unclear. This CDR3 is built from 13 residues. Trimming stripped 1 base from V and 1 base from J, with 5 bases between. CDR1 is SGHRS and CDR2 is YFSETQ in the germline V gene. This CDR3 is CASSLTHNYGYTF. The CDR3 nucleotides read TGCGCCAGCAGCTTGACACATAACTATGGCTACACCTTC.

This clone was seen once. CDR3 nucleotide sequence: TGCGCCAGCAGCTTGGGTCCGGGAACTTACACTGAAGCTTTCTTT. Translating gives CASSLGPGTYTEAFF. This chain links TRBV5-1 with TRBJ1-1, with D unclear. CDR3 length: 15 amino acids. V was trimmed by 0 bases and J by 3 bases, leaving 12 bases between them. The germline gives CDR1 SGHRS, CDR2 YFSETQ.

J is TRBJ2-5 and V is TRBV6-4; 14 nucleotides line up with TRBD2. Germline-derived CDR1 and CDR2 are MRHNA and SNTAGT. J gave up 4 bases and V 4 bases, and 2 bases lay outside the gene matches. The CDR3 runs to 15 residues. Written as DNA, the CDR3 is TGTGCCAGCAGTGCCGGGACTAGCGGGGGAGAGACCCAGTACTTC. Protein sequence: CASSAGTSGGETQYF.

This chain links TRBV4-1 with TRBJ1-4; 8 bases are shared with TRBD1. The CDR3 spans 16 residues. V was pared by 5 bases and J by 5 bases, with 10 bases of the junction left unmatched. CDR1 is MGHRA, CDR2 YSYEKL, per germline. CDR3 residues: CASSEPSRGPNEKLFF. For the CDR3, the DNA is TGCGCCAGCAGCGAACCATCCAGGGGGCCGAATGAAAAACTGTTTTTT.

The chain links TRBV4-1 to TRBJ2-5, with 10 positions matching TRBD2. Looked up from germline, CDR1 is MGHRA and CDR2 is YSYEKL. Unmatched junction bases numbered 4, after V lost 2 bases and J lost 1 base. This CDR3 spans 16 amino acids. The CDR3 protein is CASSQPSGGLQETQYF. In DNA, the CDR3 is TGCGCCAGCAGCCAACCTAGCGGGGGCCTCCAAGAGACCCAGTACTTC.